This T cell receptor (beta chain) emerged from a study of T-cell memory formation after mild COVID-19. At the level of the study: Clusters were largely donor specific.

Overall study results and limits: Day 15 to 85 contracting clones showed balanced CD4/CD8; later expanders leaned CD4+. Of the contracting clones, CD4+ ones lay mainly in CM and EM, and CD8+ ones in EMRA.

From 5'RACE with constant-segment primers came TCR alpha and TCR beta cDNA libraries that carried sample barcodes and UMIs. TCRdb fed the 5' RACE reads into MiXCR, producing one record per CDR3 protein. The sample contains 300,000 to 400,000 distinct CDR3 sequences, about 15% of which appear only once. Germline trimming cut 6 bases from V and 3 bases from J; bases unmatched to any gene: 6. The length of the CDR3 is 15 residues. This clonotype occurred a few times. The antigen is not known. Sequenced sample: PBMCs or a T cell subset sorted from them (not recorded which). J is TRBJ2-3 and V is TRBV12-3 or TRBV12-4, with 10 bases identical to TRBD2. This TCR derives from a man aged 18 to 35 who had mild COVID-19 (a few samples of this study predate the infection). Cell type and time point are not known. CDR3 coding DNA: TGTGCCAGCAGCCCCGGACTAGCGGCGACAGATACGCAGTATTTT. Its translation: CASSPGLAATDTQYF.